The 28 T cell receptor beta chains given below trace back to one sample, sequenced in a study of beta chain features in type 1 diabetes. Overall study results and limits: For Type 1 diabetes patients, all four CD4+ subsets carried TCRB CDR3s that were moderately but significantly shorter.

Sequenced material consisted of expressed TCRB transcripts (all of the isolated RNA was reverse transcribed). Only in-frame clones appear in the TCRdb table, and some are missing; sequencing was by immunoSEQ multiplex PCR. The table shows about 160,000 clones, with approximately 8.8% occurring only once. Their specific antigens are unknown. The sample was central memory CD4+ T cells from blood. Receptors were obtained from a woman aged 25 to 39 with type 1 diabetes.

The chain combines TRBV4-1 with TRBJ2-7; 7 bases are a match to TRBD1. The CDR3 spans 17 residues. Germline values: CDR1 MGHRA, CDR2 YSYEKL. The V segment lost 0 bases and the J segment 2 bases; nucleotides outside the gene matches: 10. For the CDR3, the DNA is TGCGCCAGCAGCCAAGATCCCTGGCAGGGGGTGCCCTACGAGCAGTACTTC. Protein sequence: CASSQDPWQGVPYEQYF.

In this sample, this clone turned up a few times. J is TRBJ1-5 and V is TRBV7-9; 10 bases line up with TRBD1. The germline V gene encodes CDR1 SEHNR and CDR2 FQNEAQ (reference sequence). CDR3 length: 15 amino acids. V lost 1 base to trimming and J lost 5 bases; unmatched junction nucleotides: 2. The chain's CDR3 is CASSLEGQGHQPQHF. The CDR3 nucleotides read TGTGCCAGCAGCTTAGAGGGACAGGGGCATCAGCCCCAGCATTTT.

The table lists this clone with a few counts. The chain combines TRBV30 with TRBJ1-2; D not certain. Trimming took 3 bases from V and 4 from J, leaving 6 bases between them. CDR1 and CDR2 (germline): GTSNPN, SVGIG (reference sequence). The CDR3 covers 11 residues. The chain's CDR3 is CAWRSGYGYTF. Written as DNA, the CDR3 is TGTGCCTGGAGGAGCGGCTATGGCTACACCTTC.

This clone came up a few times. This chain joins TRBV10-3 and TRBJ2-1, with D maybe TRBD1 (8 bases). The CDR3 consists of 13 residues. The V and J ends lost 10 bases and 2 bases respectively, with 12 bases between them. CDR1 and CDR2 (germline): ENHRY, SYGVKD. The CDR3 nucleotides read TGTGCCACTACAGGGGGGGCCTACAATGAGCAGTTCTTC. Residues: CATTGGAYNEQFF.

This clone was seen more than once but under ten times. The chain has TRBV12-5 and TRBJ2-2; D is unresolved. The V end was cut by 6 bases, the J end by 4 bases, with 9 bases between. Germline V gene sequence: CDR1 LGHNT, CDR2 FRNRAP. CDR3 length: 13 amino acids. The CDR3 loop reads CASGPIGTGELFF. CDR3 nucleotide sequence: TGTGCTAGTGGCCCTATTGGCACCGGGGAGCTGTTTTTT.

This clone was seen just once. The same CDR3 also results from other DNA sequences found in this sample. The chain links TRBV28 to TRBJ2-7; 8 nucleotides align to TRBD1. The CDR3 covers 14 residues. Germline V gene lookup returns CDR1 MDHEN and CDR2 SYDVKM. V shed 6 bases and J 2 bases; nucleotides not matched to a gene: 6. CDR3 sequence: CASSPGQGPYEQYF. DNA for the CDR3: TGTGCCAGCAGCCCTGGACAGGGCCCCTACGAGCAGTACTTC. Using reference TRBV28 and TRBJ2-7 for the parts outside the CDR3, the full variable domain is DVKVTQSSRYLVKRTGEKVFLECVQDMDHENMFWYRQDPGLGLRLIYFSYDVKMKEKGDIPEGYSVSREKKERFSLILESASTNQTSMYLCASSPGQGPYEQYFGPGTRLTVT.

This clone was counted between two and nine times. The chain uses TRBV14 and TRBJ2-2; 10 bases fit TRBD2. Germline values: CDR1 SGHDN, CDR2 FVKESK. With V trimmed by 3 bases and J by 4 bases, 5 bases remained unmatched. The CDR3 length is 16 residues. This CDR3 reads CASSHLAGVGTGELFF. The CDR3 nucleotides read TGTGCCAGCAGCCATCTAGCGGGAGTCGGCACCGGGGAGCTGTTTTTT.

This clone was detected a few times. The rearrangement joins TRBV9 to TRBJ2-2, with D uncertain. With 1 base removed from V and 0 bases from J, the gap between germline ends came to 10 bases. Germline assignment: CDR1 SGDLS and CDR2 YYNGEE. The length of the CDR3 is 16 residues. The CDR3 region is CASSVWSTANTGELFF. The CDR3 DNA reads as TGTGCCAGCAGCGTATGGTCCACGGCGAACACCGGGGAGCTGTTTTTT.

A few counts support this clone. CDR3 sequence (DNA): TGCAGCGTTGACAGCTCTGGAAACACCATATATTTT. This codes for CSVDSSGNTIYF. The chain carries TRBV29-1 and TRBJ1-3; no clear D gene. Trimming removed 3 bases from V and 0 bases from J, with 3 bases in between. Germline V CDR1 and CDR2: SQVTM, ANQGSEA. CDR3 length: 12 residues.

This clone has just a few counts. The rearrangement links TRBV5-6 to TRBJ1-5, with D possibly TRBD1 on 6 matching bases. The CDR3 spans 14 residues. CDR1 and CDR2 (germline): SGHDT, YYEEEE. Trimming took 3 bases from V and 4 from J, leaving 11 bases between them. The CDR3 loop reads CASSSTGINQPQHF. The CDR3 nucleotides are TGTGCCAGCAGCTCAACAGGGATAAATCAGCCCCAGCATTTT.

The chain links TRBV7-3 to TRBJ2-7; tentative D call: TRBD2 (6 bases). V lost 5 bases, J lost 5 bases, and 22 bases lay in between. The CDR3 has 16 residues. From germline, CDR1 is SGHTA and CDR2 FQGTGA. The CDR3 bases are TGTGCCAGCAGCCCGCCGGGAGCTAGTTCCTTCCACGAGCAGTACTTC. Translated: CASSPPGASSFHEQYF.

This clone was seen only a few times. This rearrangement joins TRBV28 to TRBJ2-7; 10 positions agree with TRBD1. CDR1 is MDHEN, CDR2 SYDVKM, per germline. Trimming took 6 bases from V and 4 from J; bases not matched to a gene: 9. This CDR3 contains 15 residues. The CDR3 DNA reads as TGTGCCAGCAGCACGTCCGGGACAGGGGCTTACGAGCAGTACTTC. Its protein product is CASSTSGTGAYEQYF.

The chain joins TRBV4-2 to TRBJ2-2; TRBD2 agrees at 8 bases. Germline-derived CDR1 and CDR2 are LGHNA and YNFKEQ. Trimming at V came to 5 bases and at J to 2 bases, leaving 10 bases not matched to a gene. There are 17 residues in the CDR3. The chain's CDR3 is CASSSRMAGGNTGELFF. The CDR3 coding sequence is TGTGCCAGCAGCTCCCGAATGGCGGGAGGTAACACCGGGGAGCTGTTTTTT.

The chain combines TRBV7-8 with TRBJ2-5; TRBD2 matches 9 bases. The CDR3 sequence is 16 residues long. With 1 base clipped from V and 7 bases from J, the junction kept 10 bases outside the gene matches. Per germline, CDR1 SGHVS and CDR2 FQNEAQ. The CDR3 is CASSLEGLAGAATQYF. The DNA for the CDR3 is TGTGCCAGCAGCTTAGAGGGACTAGCAGGAGCTGCGACCCAGTACTTC.

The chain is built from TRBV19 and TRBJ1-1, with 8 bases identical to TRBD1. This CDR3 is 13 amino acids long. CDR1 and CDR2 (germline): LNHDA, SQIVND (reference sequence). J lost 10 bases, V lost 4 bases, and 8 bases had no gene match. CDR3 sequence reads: CASSTTTGEGAFF. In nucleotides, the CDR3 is TGTGCCAGTAGTACCACGACAGGGGAAGGAGCTTTCTTT.

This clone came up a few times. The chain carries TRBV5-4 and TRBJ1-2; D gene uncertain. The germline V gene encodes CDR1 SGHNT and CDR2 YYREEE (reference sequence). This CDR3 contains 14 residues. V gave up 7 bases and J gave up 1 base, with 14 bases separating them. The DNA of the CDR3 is TGTGCCAGCGGTGAGGGAACTTTTAACTATGGCTACACCTTC. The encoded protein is CASGEGTFNYGYTF. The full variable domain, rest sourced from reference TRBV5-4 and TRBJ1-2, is ETGVTQSPTHLIKTRGQQVTLRCSSQSGHNTVSWYQQALGQGPQFIFQYYREEENGRGNFPPRFSGLQFPNYSSELNVNALELDDSALYLCASGEGTFNYGYTFGSGTRLTVV.

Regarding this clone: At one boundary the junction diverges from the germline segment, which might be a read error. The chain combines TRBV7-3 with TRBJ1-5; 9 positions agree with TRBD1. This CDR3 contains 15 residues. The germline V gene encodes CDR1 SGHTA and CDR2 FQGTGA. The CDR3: CASSQPTGGRQPQHF. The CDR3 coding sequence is TGCGCCAGCAGCCAGCCGACAGGGGGACGGCAGCCCCAGCATTTT. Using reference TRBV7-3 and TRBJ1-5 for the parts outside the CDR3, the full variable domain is GAGVSQTPSNKVTEKGKYVELRCDPISGHTALYWYRQSLGQGPEFLIYFQGTGAADDSGLPNDRFFAVRPEGSVSTLKIQRTERGDSAVYLCASSQPTGGRQPQHFGDGTRLSIL.

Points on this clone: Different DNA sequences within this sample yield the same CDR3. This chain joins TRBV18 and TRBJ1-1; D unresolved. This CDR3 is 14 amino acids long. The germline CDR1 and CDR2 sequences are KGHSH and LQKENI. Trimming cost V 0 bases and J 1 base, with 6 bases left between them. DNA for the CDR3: TGTGCCAGCTCACCACCGGGCCAGAACACTGAAGCTTTCTTT. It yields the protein CASSPPGQNTEAFF.

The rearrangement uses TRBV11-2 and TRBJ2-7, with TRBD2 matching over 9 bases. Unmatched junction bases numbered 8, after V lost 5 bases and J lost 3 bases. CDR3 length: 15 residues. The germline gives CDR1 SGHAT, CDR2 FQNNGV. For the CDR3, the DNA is TGTGCCAGCAGCGCAGCTAGCGGGACGATCTACGAGCAGTACTTC. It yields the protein CASSAASGTIYEQYF.

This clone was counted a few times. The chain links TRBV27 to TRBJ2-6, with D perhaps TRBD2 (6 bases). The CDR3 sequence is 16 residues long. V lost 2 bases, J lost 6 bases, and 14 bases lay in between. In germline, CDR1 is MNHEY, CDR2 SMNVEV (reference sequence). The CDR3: CASSLLQGGVANVLTF. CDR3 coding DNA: TGTGCCAGCAGTTTACTTCAGGGAGGTGTGGCCAACGTCCTGACTTTC.

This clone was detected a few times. The CDR3 region has the DNA TGTGCCAGCAGCCGGGGACTAGCCCAGTACGAGCAGTACTTC. Protein: CASSRGLAQYEQYF. This chain links TRBV27 with TRBJ2-7, with 9 bases lining up with TRBD2. V gave up 6 bases and J gave up 4 bases; unmatched junction bases: 7. Germline lookup yields CDR1 MNHEY and CDR2 SMNVEV (reference sequence). This CDR3 contains 14 residues.

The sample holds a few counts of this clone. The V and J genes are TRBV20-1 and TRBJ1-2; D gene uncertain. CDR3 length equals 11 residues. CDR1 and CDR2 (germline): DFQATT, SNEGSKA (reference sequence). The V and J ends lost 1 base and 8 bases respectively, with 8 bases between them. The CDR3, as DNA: TGCAGTGCTAGAGGCGGGGAAGGCTACACCTTC. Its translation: CSARGGEGYTF.

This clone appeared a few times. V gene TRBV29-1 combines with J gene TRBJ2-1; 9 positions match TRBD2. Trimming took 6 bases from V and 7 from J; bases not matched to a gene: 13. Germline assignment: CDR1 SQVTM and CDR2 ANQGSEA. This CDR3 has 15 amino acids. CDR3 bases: TGCAGCGTCAAGACGGCGGGAGGGCCCAATAATGAGCAGTTCTTC. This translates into CSVKTAGGPNNEQFF.

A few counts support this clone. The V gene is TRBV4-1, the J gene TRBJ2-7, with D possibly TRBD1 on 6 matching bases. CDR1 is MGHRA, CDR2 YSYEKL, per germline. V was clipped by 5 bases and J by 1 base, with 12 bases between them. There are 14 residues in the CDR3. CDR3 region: CASSRGTGSYEQYF. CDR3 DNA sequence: TGCGCCAGCAGCAGGGGGACGGGATCCTACGAGCAGTACTTC.

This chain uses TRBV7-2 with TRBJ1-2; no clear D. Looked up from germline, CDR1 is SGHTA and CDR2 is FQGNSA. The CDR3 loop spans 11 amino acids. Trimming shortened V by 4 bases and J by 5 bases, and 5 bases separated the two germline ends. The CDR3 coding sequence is TGTGCCAGCAGCTCCGGGTATGGCTACACCTTC. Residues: CASSSGYGYTF.

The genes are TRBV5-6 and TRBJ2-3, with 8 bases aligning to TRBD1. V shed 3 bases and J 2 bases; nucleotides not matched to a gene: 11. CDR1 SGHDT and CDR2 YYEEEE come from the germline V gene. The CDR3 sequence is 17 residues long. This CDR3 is CASSSDSGTGSTDTQYF. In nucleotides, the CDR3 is TGTGCCAGCAGCTCCGACTCCGGGACAGGCTCCACAGATACGCAGTATTTT.

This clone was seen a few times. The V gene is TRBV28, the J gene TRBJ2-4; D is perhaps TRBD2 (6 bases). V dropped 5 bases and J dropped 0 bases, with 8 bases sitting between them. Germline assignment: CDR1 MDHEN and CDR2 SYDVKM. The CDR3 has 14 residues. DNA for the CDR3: TGTGCCAGCAGTCCCGGGGGAGCCAAAAACATTCAGTACTTC. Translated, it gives CASSPGGAKNIQYF.

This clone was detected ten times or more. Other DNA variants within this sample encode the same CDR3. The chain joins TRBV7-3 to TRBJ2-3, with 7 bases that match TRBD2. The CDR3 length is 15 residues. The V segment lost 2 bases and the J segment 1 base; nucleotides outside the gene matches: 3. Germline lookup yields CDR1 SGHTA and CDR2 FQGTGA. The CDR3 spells CASSLRGSGTDTQYF. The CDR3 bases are TGTGCCAGCAGCTTACGCGGGAGCGGCACAGATACGCAGTATTTT.